This T cell receptor (beta chain) was sequenced for a study of T-cell reconstitution after alpha-beta-depleted transplantation in children. Study results and caveats: Fresh T-cell production supplied most of the T-cell counts and diversity seen one year after transplant. After transplant, high TCRbeta diversity at day 60 in some patients arose from surviving recipient T cells and thymic progenitors. By about two months after transplant, alpha-beta T cells reportedly arose from several hundred graft clones that had expanded.

As it was prepared, the TCRbeta library received unique molecular identifiers. TCRdb used MiXCR to reprocess the PCR reads, holding one entry per CDR3 protein. The sample consists of some 840,000 distinct CDR3 sequences, approximately 15% of them appearing once. Notes on this clonotype: The antigen is unknown.

This sequence originates from a male patient under 18 who had a stem cell transplant for acute lymphoblastic leukemia, so the T cells may come from the graft donor. Sequencing used PBMCs, mostly from graft donor cells, obtained 360 days after TCRalphabeta/CD19-depleted stem cell transplant.

CDR3 nucleotides: TGTGCCAGCAGTTACATACGGATAGCGGGGTCCGAGCAGTACTTC. Protein product: CASSYIRIAGSEQYF. The rearrangement links TRBV6-5 to TRBJ2-7; 8 nucleotides agree with TRBD2. CDR1 and CDR2 (germline): MNHEY, SVGAGI. After removal of 2 bases from V and 6 bases from J, the junction contained 9 bases not matched to a gene. This CDR3 spans 15 amino acids.